This T cell receptor beta chain was recovered during a study of identical twins (dated by TCRdb to 2015 to 2016). Study-wide context: TCR alpha and beta repertoires from monozygotic twins, unrelated adults of various ages and cord blood were deep-sequenced to test whether fetal clonotypes persist. To rule out contamination, the twin experiments were replicated at different times with different library preparation protocols.

This clonotype was seen more than once but under ten times. What antigen it recognizes has not been identified. Base qualities are not recorded, but no much larger clone differs from it by a single base. Every donor in the study was a healthy Caucasian. Three pairs of female monozygotic twins, all aged roughly 18 to 29 years, were included in the twin cohort. RNA for TCR libraries was isolated from peripheral blood mononuclear cells. V lost 0 bases and J lost 1 base; the stretch between them is 9 bases long. The CDR3 spans 15 residues, from the cysteine through the phenylalanine. Only the CDR3 portion is preserved as DNA: 45 bases, with reading frame beginning at the first base. The germline V gene provides CDR1 LGHNA and CDR2 YSLEER. The paper's findings and limits, for the study overall: Because the same donors could not be followed over many years, the conclusions relied on cross-sectional statistical analysis. Out-of-frame TCR alpha sequences shared between twins showed an excess of low generation-probability sequences compared with coincidental sharing between unrelated individuals. Fewer insertions were carried by abundant cord blood beta clonotypes; a weaker similar trend was observed in young adult naive repertoires, while no such trend was observed in memory repertoires. In monozygotic twins, out-of-frame TCR alpha sharing was systematically underestimated by recombination models, although the models agreed with sharing between unrelated individuals. A weaker excess of twin sharing was found in beta out-of-frame sequences because the signal-to-noise ratio was lowered by fewer shared sequences. Invariant T cells such as MAIT and iNKT could partly confound zero-insertion analyses, though diverse VJ usage argued against this for most clonotypes.

Libraries came from 5' RACE. The listed sequencing device is Illumina HiSeq 2000. A universal primer binding site was introduced by template switching, and a unique molecular identifier was present in the final cDNA, enabling accurate counting of TCR cDNA molecules. Specific primers in the conserved constant-segment region were used to synthesize first-strand cDNA for the TCR alpha and beta chains. Each cDNA library was double barcoded, with a SMART-Mk sample barcode plus Illumina barcodes, to control for contamination. TruSeq adapter sequences, together with Illumina sample barcodes, were added in two successive PCR steps. Sequencing of the TCR alpha and beta cDNA libraries was done on the Illumina HiSeq platform using custom primers. Per the authors' processing: Raw reads were processed with MiGEC to extract unique molecular identifiers, and MiXCR was used to determine CDR3 positions. For each individual, recombination models were inferred using an EM algorithm with the repgenHMM and IGoR tools. The analysis of shared clonotypes was done with the tcR package in R, with sharing normalized by the product of cloneset sizes. To study raw recombination without the effects of thymic and clonal selection, out-of-frame nonproductive sequences were analyzed. TCRdb ran its own pipeline on the public reads, namely fastp trimming at Q25 and MiXCR clone calling, and kept in-frame beta chains. Identical CDR3 proteins give one entry, which carries the most common genes and DNA. TCRdb, not the original authors, processed these V and J calls. Counted in this sample were roughly 720,000 distinct CDR3 sequences; 18% of them appeared once. The ten largest account for around 14% of the sample.

The same data also contributed to another study, on T cells expressing NK-cell markers. As described in the second report: In sorted CD3+CD56+NKG2C+, CD3+CD56+NKG2C- and CD3+CD56-NKG2C+ T-cell subsets from several donors, TCR beta-chain repertoires were profiled. Among the eight sequenced donors, only one was HCMV-seronegative, while the other seven were HCMV-seropositive. To restrict sorting to alphabetaTCR-expressing T cells, an anti-gammadeltaTCR antibody was added in several experiments. In roughly 6 donors, the dominant CD3+CD56+NKG2C+ clonotypes ranked among the top 10 CD8+ clonotypes, making up roughly 1.0-7.5% of CD8+ T cells. Those dominant clonotypes were again the most abundant among CD3+CD56-NKG2C+ cells in a handful of donors, at about 28.3-60.1%. Whether the expanded NKG2C-expressing T cell clones were specific for HCMV antigens was left unclear. The study sequenced eight donors, all healthy volunteers chosen at random: three men and five women. HCMV serostatus was determined by detecting HCMV-specific IgG in serum with a commercial ELISA kit. For five or six donors, bulk peripheral blood T-cell repertoires were also sequenced from unsorted PBMC. MIGEC was used to demultiplex reads and group the reads by UMI, and MiTCR was used to assemble and quantify clonotypes. To exclude erroneous sequences, any TCR cDNA sequence not supported by at least two reads was discarded. Downstream repertoire analysis used the tcR package, and clonotypes were matched across fractions by CDR3 nucleotide sequence plus V segment. Antigen specificity was annotated against VDJdb with VDJmatch, allowing one amino acid substitution in CDR3.

Sequenced input: PBMCs. Here the chain combines TRBV4-3 and TRBJ2-5; the D match is possibly TRBD1 or TRBD2, with 6 bases aligned in each. The source of this sequence is a young woman in good health. The bases are TGCGCCAGCAGCCAAGACGGAGGGGGCCAAGAGACCCAGTACTTC. Its protein is CASSQDGGGQETQYF.